This T cell receptor (beta chain) was recovered during a study of T cells in Graves' hyperthyroidism and ophthalmopathy. Study-wide results and limits: Clonotypes that were expanded in thyroid above 0.001 mostly appeared in blood too.

Researchers amplified the TCR beta CDR3 regions from RNA transcripts. The HTBI primer set drove a first-round RT-PCR of the TCR CDR3. TCRdb analysed the multiplex PCR reads with MiXCR anew, one entry per CDR3 protein. The sample consists of about 400,000 distinct CDR3 sequences, 15% to 19% of them appearing once. With 4 bases removed from V and 3 bases from J, the gap between germline ends came to 13 bases. The CDR3 contains 14 residues. The V gene's germline CDR1 is MNHEY and CDR2 SMNVEV (reference sequence). This clonotype was picked up many times. Its antigen is undetermined. The genes are TRBV27 and TRBJ2-7, with D tentatively TRBD2 (6 bases). The sequence came from a woman between 18 and 29 years old with Graves' hyperthyroidism. Sequenced: blood. CDR3 protein: CASSSPAGYYEQYF. CDR3 DNA sequence: TGTGCCAGCAGTTCCCCGGCGGGGTACTACGAGCAGTACTTC.